This T cell receptor beta chain was identified in a study of blood T cell repertoires in COVID-19. Method: immunoSEQ multiplex PCR; TCRdb's copy keeps in-frame clones and lacks some. The repertoire holds fewer than 25,000 clones, with 80% to 95% as singletons. Between the trimmed V and J ends, which lost 1 base and 8 bases, there was a span of 11 bases. CDR3 length: 14 residues. The germline gives CDR1 MDHEN, CDR2 SYDVKM. This receptor was identified in a woman between 65 and 79 years old with active COVID-19. The V call is TRBV28, the J call TRBJ1-4; D not certain. Sequencing input: peripheral blood. The CDR3 here is CASSLLGLREKLFF. DNA for the CDR3: TGTGCCAGCAGTTTATTGGGCCTCAGGGAAAAACTGTTTTTT.